This T cell receptor beta chain derives from a study of T-cell reconstitution after alpha-beta-depleted transplantation in children. The study, taken as a whole, reports: There were reportedly several hundred expanded graft clones from which alpha-beta T cells came about two months after transplant. One year post-transplant, T-cell counts and diversity were largely derived from T cells produced anew.

This clonotype turned up a few times. The target antigen is unknown. Unique molecular identifiers tagged the TCRbeta library. TCRdb re-called the PCR reads with MiXCR, one entry per CDR3 protein. The data hold a few hundred thousand distinct CDR3 sequences, with approximately 24% observed a single time. The germline CDR1 and CDR2 sequences are DFQATT and SNEGSKA (reference sequence). Deletions cut 5 bases from V and 5 bases from J, with 12 bases between. CDR3 size: 12 residues. The source was PBMCs, mostly from graft donor cells, collected 360 days after TCRalphabeta/CD19-depleted stem cell transplant. This sequence was found in a female patient younger than 10 who had a stem cell transplant for congenital amegakaryocytic thrombocytopenia, so the T cells may come from the graft donor. The chain employs TRBV20-1 and TRBJ2-5; no clear D gene. The CDR3: CSALPLSETQYF. The CDR3 nucleotides read TGCAGTGCTCTTCCACTTTCCGAGACCCAGTACTTC.